What follows are 19 T cell receptor beta chains derived from one specimen sequenced in a study of blood T cell repertoires in COVID-19. TCRdb keeps only in-frame clones here, not all; method: immunoSEQ multiplex PCR. The repertoire holds around 130,000 clones, with approximately 85% as singletons. The sample comprised peripheral blood. The receptors were gathered from a human donor in a cohort sampled during active COVID-19.

The V and J genes are TRBV6-5 and TRBJ1-2; TRBD1 matches at 8 bases. The J segment lost 4 bases and the V segment lost 4 bases, leaving 5 bases of the junction unmatched. The CDR3 has 14 residues. Germline CDR1 MNHEY, CDR2 SVGAGI. The CDR3 DNA follows: TGTGCCAGCAGTTGGGACAGGTCCATCTATGGCTACACCTTC. Residues: CASSWDRSIYGYTF.

V and J are TRBV5-1 and TRBJ2-1; 9 bases match TRBD1. Germline loops: CDR1 SGHRS, CDR2 YFSETQ. The J segment lost 3 bases and the V segment lost 4 bases, leaving 5 bases of the junction unmatched. The CDR3 loop spans 15 amino acids. CDR3 loop: CASSHGTGIYNEQFF. The CDR3 region has the DNA TGCGCCAGCAGCCATGGGACAGGGATCTACAATGAGCAGTTCTTC.

The CDR3 DNA follows: TGTGCCAGCAGTTATCAATACGAGCAGTACTTC. Translating it yields CASSYQYEQYF. The chain recombines TRBV6-2 or TRBV6-3 with TRBJ2-7, with no clear D. Germline V gene lookup returns CDR1 MNHEY and CDR2 SVGEGT. CDR3 size: 11 residues. V was trimmed by 3 bases and J by 4 bases, leaving 4 bases between them.

The chain has TRBV5-4 and TRBJ1-6; 7 bases match TRBD1. V shed 0 bases and J 5 bases; nucleotides not matched to a gene: 5. There are 16 residues in the CDR3. In germline, CDR1 is SGHNT, CDR2 YYREEE (reference sequence). CDR3 region: CASSLGGQQHNSPLHF. CDR3 nucleotides: TGTGCCAGCAGCTTGGGGGGACAGCAACATAATTCACCCCTCCACTTT. Looking up the rest from reference TRBV5-4 and TRBJ1-6 gives the full variable domain: ETGVTQSPTHLIKTRGQQVTLRCSSQSGHNTVSWYQQALGQGPQFIFQYYREEENGRGNFPPRFSGLQFPNYSSELNVNALELDDSALYLCASSLGGQQHNSPLHFGNGTRLTVT.

The chain is built from TRBV19 and TRBJ2-5; D might be TRBD1 (5 bases). V was trimmed by 5 bases and J by 5 bases, leaving 12 bases between them. The CDR3 covers 13 residues. The V gene's germline CDR1 is LNHDA and CDR2 SQIVND (reference sequence). This CDR3 is CASSSSGYETQYF. Here the CDR3 DNA reads TGTGCCAGTAGTTCCTCAGGGTACGAGACCCAGTACTTC.

The J gene is TRBJ1-1, the V gene TRBV6-5; D perhaps matches TRBD1 (5 bases). The V gene lost 0 bases and the J gene lost 3 bases, with 11 bases spanning the gap. Per germline, CDR1 MNHEY and CDR2 SVGAGI. The CDR3 is made up of 15 amino acids. The chain's CDR3 is CASSYSRQLYTEAFF. CDR3 DNA: TGTGCCAGCAGTTACTCACGACAGCTATACACTGAAGCTTTCTTT.

This clone appeared once. The J gene is TRBJ2-7, the V gene TRBV6-1, with 7 bases matching TRBD1. Germline V CDR1 and CDR2: MNHNS, SASEGT. This CDR3 is built from 15 residues. The V gene end was trimmed by 2 bases and the J gene end by 1 base; junction bases not matched to a gene: 5. CDR3 nucleotide sequence: TGTGCCAGCAGTGAATTACAGGGGCGATCCTACGAGCAGTACTTC. Translating it yields CASSELQGRSYEQYF.

In its sample, this clone was seen a few times. The chain carries TRBV13 and TRBJ2-6, with D perhaps matching TRBD1 (5 bases). Germline-derived CDR1 and CDR2 are PRHDT and FYEKMQ (reference sequence). This CDR3 comprises 16 residues. Trimming removed 6 bases from V and 0 bases from J, with 12 bases in between. The CDR3 nucleotides read TGTGCCAGCAGGTTGAAAGGGGCCTCTGGGGCCAACGTCCTGACTTTC. Translated, it gives CASRLKGASGANVLTF.

The count of this clone is one. The chain links TRBV5-1 to TRBJ1-2; D is perhaps TRBD1 (6 bases). The germline gives CDR1 SGHRS, CDR2 YFSETQ. V shed 4 bases and J shed 4 bases, with 17 bases lying between them. The CDR3 runs 15 residues. DNA for the CDR3: TGCGCCAGCAGCCCGGGACACCCTTCGGGCTATGGCTACACCTTC. Translation: CASSPGHPSGYGYTF.

The V call is TRBV5-1, the J call TRBJ1-2; perhaps TRBD1 as D (5 bases). Trimming cost V 4 bases and J 4 bases, with 5 bases left between them. The V gene's germline CDR1 is SGHRS and CDR2 YFSETQ. The length of the CDR3 is 11 residues. CDR3 amino acids: CASSRGYGYTF. In DNA, the CDR3 is TGCGCCAGCAGCAGGGGCTATGGCTACACCTTC.

There are a few counts of this clone. This sequence joins TRBV4-2 and TRBJ1-5; perhaps TRBD1 as D (5 bases). Trimming stripped 4 bases from V and 2 bases from J, with 15 bases between. The germline V gene has CDR1 LGHNA and CDR2 YNFKEQ. The CDR3 sequence is 16 residues long. For the CDR3, the DNA is TGTGCCAGCAGCCCGAGCATAACGGGGGGCAATCAGCCCCAGCATTTT. It codes for CASSPSITGGNQPQHF.

The J gene is TRBJ2-7, the V gene TRBV10-3; 8 bases are shared with TRBD2. Unmatched junction bases numbered 3, after V lost 3 bases and J lost 2 bases. This CDR3 has 14 residues. CDR1 ENHRY and CDR2 SYGVKD come from the germline V gene. Here the CDR3 DNA reads TGTGCCATCAGTGATGCCGGGGGGGCCTACGAGCAGTACTTC. Its translation is CAISDAGGAYEQYF.

The chain uses TRBV30 and TRBJ2-7, with 10 bases aligning to TRBD1. V gave up 5 bases and J gave up 6 bases; unmatched junction bases: 4. Germline CDR1 is GTSNPN and CDR2 is SVGIG (reference sequence). The CDR3 runs to 12 residues. CDR3 amino acids: CAWGTGVAEQYF. The CDR3 nucleotides are TGTGCCTGGGGGACAGGGGTGGCCGAGCAGTACTTC.

The chain has TRBV10-3 and TRBJ2-7, with D possibly matching TRBD1 (7 bases). This CDR3 has 15 residues. V was pared by 4 bases and J by 3 bases, with 16 bases between. Germline CDR1 is ENHRY and CDR2 is SYGVKD. The CDR3 DNA is TGTGCCATCAGTGGCGGGACAGACAGAAACTACGAGCAGTACTTC. Protein sequence: CAISGGTDRNYEQYF.

This chain links TRBV5-1 with TRBJ2-1, with D tentatively TRBD2 (7 bases). Germline assignment: CDR1 SGHRS and CDR2 YFSETQ. The CDR3 has 16 residues. Trimming left V 4 bases short and J 5 bases short, with 19 bases between. In DNA, the CDR3 is TGCGCCAGCAGCCCCTCTGGGGGGGCCGTGAACAATGAGCAGTTCTTC. Encoded protein: CASSPSGGAVNNEQFF.

CDR3 loop: CASSSGTRQETQYF. CDR3 bases: TGTGCCAGCAGCTCCGGGACTAGACAGGAGACCCAGTACTTC. This rearrangement joins TRBV7-2 to TRBJ2-5, with 8 bases fitting TRBD2. The CDR3 is made up of 14 amino acids. V gave up 4 bases and J gave up 5 bases; unmatched junction bases: 6. Germline V gene data show CDR1 as SGHTA and CDR2 as FQGNSA.

The gene calls are TRBV5-5 and TRBJ1-2; 10 bases align to TRBD1. The CDR3 consists of 15 residues. Trimming cost V 4 bases and J 0 bases; bases outside gene matches: 3. Germline CDR1 reads SGHKS; CDR2 reads YYEKEE (reference sequence). DNA for the CDR3: TGTGCCAGCAGCCGGGGACAGGGGACTAACTATGGCTACACCTTC. Its translation is CASSRGQGTNYGYTF.

The V call is TRBV15, the J call TRBJ1-6; unclear D gene. This CDR3 contains 14 residues. The V gene's germline CDR1 is LNHNV and CDR2 YYDKDF (reference sequence). V was trimmed by 2 bases and J by 8 bases, leaving 10 bases between them. CDR3 sequence: CATSRSSSDSPLHF. The CDR3 DNA reads as TGTGCCACCAGCAGATCAAGCAGCGATTCACCCCTCCACTTT.

This clone was seen only a few times. The J gene is TRBJ2-2, the V gene TRBV5-6; 8 positions match TRBD1. CDR1 is SGHDT and CDR2 is YYEEEE in the germline V gene. This CDR3 comprises 14 residues. The junction had 2 bases not matched to a gene; V was cut back by 3 bases and J by 4 bases. This CDR3 is CASSWGQVTGELFF. CDR3 sequence (DNA): TGTGCCAGCAGCTGGGGACAGGTCACCGGGGAGCTGTTTTTT.